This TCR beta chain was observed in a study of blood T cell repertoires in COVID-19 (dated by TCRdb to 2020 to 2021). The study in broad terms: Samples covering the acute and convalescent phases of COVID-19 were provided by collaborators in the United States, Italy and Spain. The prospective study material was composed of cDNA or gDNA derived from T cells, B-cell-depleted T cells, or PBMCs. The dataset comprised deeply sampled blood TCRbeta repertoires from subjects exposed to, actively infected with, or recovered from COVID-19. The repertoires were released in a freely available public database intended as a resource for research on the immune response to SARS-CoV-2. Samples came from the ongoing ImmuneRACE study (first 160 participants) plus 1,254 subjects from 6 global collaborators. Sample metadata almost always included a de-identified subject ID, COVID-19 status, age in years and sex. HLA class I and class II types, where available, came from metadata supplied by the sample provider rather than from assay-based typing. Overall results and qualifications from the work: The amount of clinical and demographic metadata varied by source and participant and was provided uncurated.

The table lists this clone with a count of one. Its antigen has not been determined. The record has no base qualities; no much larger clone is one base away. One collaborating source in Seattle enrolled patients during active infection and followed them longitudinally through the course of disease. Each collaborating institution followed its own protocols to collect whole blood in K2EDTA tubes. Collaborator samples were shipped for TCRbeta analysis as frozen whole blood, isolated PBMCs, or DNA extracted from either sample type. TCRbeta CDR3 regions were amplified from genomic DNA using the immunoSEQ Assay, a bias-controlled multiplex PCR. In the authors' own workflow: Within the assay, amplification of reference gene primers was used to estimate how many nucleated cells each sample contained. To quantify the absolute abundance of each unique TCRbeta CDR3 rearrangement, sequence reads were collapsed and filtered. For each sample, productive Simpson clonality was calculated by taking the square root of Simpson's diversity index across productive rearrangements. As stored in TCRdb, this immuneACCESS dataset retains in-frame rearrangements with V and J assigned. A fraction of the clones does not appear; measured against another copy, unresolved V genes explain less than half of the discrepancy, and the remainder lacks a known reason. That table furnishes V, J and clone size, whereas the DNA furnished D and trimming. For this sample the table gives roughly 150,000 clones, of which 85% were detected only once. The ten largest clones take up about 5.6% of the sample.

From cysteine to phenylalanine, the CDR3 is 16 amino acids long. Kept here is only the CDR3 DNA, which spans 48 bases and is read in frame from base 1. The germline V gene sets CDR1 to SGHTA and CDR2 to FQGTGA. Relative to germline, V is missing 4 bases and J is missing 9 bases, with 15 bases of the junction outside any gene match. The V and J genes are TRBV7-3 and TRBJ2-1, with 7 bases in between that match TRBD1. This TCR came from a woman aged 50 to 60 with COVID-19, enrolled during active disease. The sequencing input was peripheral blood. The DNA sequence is TGTGCCAGCAGCTCAAGTACCGGGACAGCCCGAAGTGAGCAGTTCTTC. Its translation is CASSSSTGTARSEQFF. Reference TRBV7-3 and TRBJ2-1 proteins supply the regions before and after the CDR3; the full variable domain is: GAGVSQTPSNKVTEKGKYVELRCDPISGHTALYWYRQSLGQGPEFLIYFQGTGAADDSGLPNDRFFAVRPEGSVSTLKIQRTERGDSAVYLCASSSSTGTARSEQFFGPGTRLTVL.